This TCR beta chain was sequenced during a study of blood T cell repertoires in COVID-19. Turning to the study itself: Nucleic acid was either cDNA or gDNA, and it came from T cells, B-cell-depleted T cells, or PBMCs.

Original processing notes: Quantification of nucleated cells was approximated via reference gene primer amplification. The protocol was immunoSEQ multiplex PCR, while the TCRdb copy is restricted to in-frame clones and leaves out a portion. V and J calls and clone size are given by that table; D and trimming were obtained from the DNA. The repertoire consists of 55,000 to 75,000 clones, with around 81% occurring once and the leading ten covering approximately 10%. One Seattle source followed patients from active infection through their disease course. Sequenced sample: peripheral blood. The source is a man older than 75 with COVID-19, enrolled during active disease.

CDR3 loop: CASSTLGDWMGNEQFF. The CDR3 DNA reads TGTGCCAGCAGTACGTTGGGGGACTGGATGGGGAATGAGCAGTTCTTC. V usage is TRBV2 and J usage is TRBJ2-1, with D maybe TRBD2 (6 bases). The germline V gene encodes CDR1 SNHLY and CDR2 FYNNEI. This CDR3 is built from 16 residues. V was trimmed by 5 bases and J by 7 bases, leaving 21 bases between them.